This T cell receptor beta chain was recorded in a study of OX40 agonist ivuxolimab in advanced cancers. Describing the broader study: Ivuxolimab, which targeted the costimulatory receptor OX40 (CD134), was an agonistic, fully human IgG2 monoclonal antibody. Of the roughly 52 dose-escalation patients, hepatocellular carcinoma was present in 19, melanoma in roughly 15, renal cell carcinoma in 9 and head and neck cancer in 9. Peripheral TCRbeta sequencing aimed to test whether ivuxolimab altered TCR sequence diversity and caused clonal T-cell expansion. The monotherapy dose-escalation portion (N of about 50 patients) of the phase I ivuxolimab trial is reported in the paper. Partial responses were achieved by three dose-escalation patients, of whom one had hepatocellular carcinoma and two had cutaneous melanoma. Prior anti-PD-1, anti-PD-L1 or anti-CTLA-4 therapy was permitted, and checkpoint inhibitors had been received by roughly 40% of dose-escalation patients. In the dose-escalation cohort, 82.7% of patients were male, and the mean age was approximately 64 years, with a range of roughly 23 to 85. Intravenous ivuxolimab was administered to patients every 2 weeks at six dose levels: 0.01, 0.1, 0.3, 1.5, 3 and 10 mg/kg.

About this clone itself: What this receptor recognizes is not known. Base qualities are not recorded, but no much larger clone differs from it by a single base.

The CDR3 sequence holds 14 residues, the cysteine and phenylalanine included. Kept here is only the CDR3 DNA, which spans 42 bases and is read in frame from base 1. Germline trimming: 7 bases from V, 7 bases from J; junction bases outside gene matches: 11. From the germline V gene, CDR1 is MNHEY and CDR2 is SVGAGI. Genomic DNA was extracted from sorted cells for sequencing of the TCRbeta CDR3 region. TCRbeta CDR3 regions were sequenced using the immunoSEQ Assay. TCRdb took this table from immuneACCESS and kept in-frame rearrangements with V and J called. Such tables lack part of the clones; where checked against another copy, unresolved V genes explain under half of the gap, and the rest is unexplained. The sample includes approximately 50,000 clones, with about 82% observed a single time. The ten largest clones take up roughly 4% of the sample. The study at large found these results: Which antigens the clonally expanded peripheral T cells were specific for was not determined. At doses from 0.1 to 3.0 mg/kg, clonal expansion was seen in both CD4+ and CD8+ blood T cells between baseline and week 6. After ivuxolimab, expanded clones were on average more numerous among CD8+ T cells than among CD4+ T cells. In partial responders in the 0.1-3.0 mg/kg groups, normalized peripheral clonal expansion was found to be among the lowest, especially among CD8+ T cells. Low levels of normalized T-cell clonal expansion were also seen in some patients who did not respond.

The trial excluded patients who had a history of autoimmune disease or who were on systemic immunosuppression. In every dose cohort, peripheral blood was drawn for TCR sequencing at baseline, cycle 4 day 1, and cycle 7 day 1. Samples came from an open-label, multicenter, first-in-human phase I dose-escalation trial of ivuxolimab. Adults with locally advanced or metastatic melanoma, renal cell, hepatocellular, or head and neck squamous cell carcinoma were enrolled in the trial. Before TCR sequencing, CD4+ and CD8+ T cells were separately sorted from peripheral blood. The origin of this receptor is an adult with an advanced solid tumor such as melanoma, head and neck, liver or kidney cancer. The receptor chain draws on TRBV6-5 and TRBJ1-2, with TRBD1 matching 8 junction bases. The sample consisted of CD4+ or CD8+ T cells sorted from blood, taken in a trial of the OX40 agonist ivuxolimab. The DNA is TGTGCCAGCAATCCGGATTTACAGGGGGGTGGCTACACCTTC. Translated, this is CASNPDLQGGGYTF.